These T cell receptor beta chains were read from a single sample in a study of tissue T cells after allogeneic stem cell transplantation. Assay: immunoSEQ multiplex PCR; the TCRdb copy retains only in-frame clones and omits some. In the table there are roughly 10,000 clones, approximately 57% of which are singletons. The sequencing used tissue from the jejunum, collected at autopsy. The source is a woman aged 18 to 49 with breast cancer. Each CDR3 is given with its conserved first and last residue. A D gene is named only where the DNA matches it firmly. A clone size is listed for some rows: how often the clone was seen (once, few, many), or a class if it is expanded.

d_call	clone_size	v_call	j_call	cdr3_aa	cdr3_nt
NA	few	TRBV4-1	TRBJ1-2	CASSSLSRGDYGYTF	TGCGCCAGCAGCTCCTTATCACGGGGAGACTATGGCTACACCTTC
TRBD1	few	TRBV4-2	TRBJ1-6	CASSQEDRSDSPLHF	TGTGCCAGCAGCCAAGAGGACAGGAGCGATTCACCCCTCCACTTT
TRBD2	NA	TRBV29-1	TRBJ2-1	CSASGLAGGAFNEQFF	TGCAGCGCCTCAGGACTAGCGGGGGGAGCTTTCAATGAGCAGTTCTTC
TRBD1	NA	TRBV19	TRBJ2-3	CASTEQGGTDTQYF	TGTGCCAGCACAGAACAGGGGGGAACAGATACGCAGTATTTT
TRBD2	NA	TRBV5-6	TRBJ2-5	CASSLLAGVTETQYF	TGTGCCAGCAGCTTACTAGCGGGAGTTACGGAGACCCAGTACTTC
NA	once	TRBV6-2/TRBV6-3	TRBJ2-7	CASSDPGTDSYEQYF	TGTGCCAGCAGTGACCCCGGGACTGATTCCTACGAGCAGTACTTC
NA	NA	TRBV5-4	TRBJ2-3	CASSTSGTSTDTQYF	TGTGCCAGCAGCACTTCCGGGACTAGCACAGATACGCAGTATTTT
NA	NA	TRBV30	TRBJ1-4	CAWSVQTYEKLFF	TGTGCCTGGAGTGTACAGACGTATGAAAAACTGTTTTTT
TRBD2	NA	TRBV7-4	TRBJ2-3	CASSHRARLAGGLPMETDTQYF	TGTGCCAGCAGCCACCGTGCGAGACTAGCGGGAGGGCTCCCGATGGAGACAGATACGCAGTATTTT
TRBD1	NA	TRBV24-1	TRBJ1-2	CATSDSTGRDGYTF	TGTGCCACCAGTGACTCGACAGGGAGGGATGGCTACACCTTC
NA	NA	TRBV5-1	TRBJ1-2	CASRPLLNADYGYTF	TGCGCCAGCAGGCCCCTACTGAACGCAGACTATGGCTACACCTTC
NA	NA	TRBV30	TRBJ1-5	CAWSVGTGGWPQHF	TGTGCCTGGAGTGTGGGGACGGGGGGTTGGCCCCAGCATTTT
NA	NA	TRBV18	TRBJ1-5	CASSPKQGSNQPQHF	TGTGCCAGCTCACCTAAGCAGGGGAGCAATCAGCCCCAGCATTTT
NA	NA	TRBV3-1/TRBV3-2	TRBJ2-1	CASSPRVTGGEQFF	TGTGCCAGCAGCCCCAGGGTAACGGGGGGCGAGCAGTTCTTC
NA	NA	TRBV23-1	TRBJ1-4	CATSRPGVLNEKLFF	TGCGCCACCAGTCGCCCCGGTGTGCTTAATGAAAAACTGTTTTTT
TRBD1	NA	TRBV19	TRBJ2-2	CASSWQGAGGELFF	TGTGCCAGTAGTTGGCAGGGGGCAGGCGGGGAGCTGTTTTTT
TRBD2	NA	TRBV30	TRBJ2-3	CAWGSGGAEDTQYF	TGTGCCTGGGGTAGCGGGGGGGCCGAAGATACGCAGTATTTT
TRBD2	NA	TRBV5-4	TRBJ2-5	CASSFDSAGGPQETQYF	TGTGCCAGCAGCTTTGATTCGGCGGGGGGACCTCAAGAGACCCAGTACTTC
NA	NA	TRBV19	TRBJ2-2	CASSPPGYAGELFF	TGTGCCAGTAGTCCGCCGGGTTACGCCGGGGAGCTGTTTTTT
NA	medium-sized	TRBV5-1	TRBJ2-7	CASSLGGKDEQYF	TGCGCCAGCAGCTTGGGGGGCAAGGACGAGCAGTACTTC
NA	NA	TRBV7-2	TRBJ2-1	CASSLVDEQFF	TGTGCCAGCAGCTTAGTCGATGAGCAGTTCTTC
NA	NA	TRBV9	TRBJ1-3	CASSVSGPGSSGNTIYF	TGTGCCAGCAGCGTATCTGGGCCTGGGAGCTCTGGAAACACCATATATTTT
TRBD2	NA	TRBV2	TRBJ2-7	CASRLGLAEAYEQYF	TGTGCCAGCAGGCTAGGACTAGCGGAAGCCTACGAGCAGTACTTC
TRBD2	NA	TRBV5-1	TRBJ2-5	CASSQRGGQETQYF	TGCGCCAGCTCCCAGCGGGGAGGCCAAGAGACCCAGTACTTC
TRBD2	NA	TRBV11-2	TRBJ2-2	CASVSGRGTGELFF	TGTGCCAGCGTTAGCGGGAGAGGAACGGGGGAGCTGTTTTTT
TRBD1	few	TRBV11-2	TRBJ2-1	CASSLVGTGSEQFF	TGTGCCAGCAGCTTAGTCGGGACAGGGTCTGAGCAGTTCTTC
TRBD1	few	TRBV5-5	TRBJ1-3	CASSYKGQGRNTIYF	TGTGCCAGCAGCTACAAGGGACAGGGGAGAAACACCATATATTTT
NA	NA	TRBV2	TRBJ2-7	CASSEGFTEQYF	TGTGCCAGCAGTGAGGGTTTCACCGAGCAGTACTTC
NA	medium-sized	TRBV2	TRBJ1-5	CASMSGGQPQHF	TGTGCCAGCATGAGTGGGGGTCAGCCCCAGCATTTT
TRBD1	NA	TRBV5-5	TRBJ1-1	CASSPGTGDYTEAFF	TGTGCCAGCAGCCCCGGGACAGGGGATTACACTGAAGCTTTCTTT
TRBD1	NA	TRBV11-3	TRBJ1-3	CASSPGTGRNTIYF	TGTGCCAGCAGCCCCGGGACAGGGAGAAACACCATATATTTT
TRBD1	NA	TRBV19	TRBJ1-1	CASGQGMNTEAFF	TGTGCCAGTGGACAGGGTATGAACACTGAAGCTTTCTTT
NA	NA	TRBV9	TRBJ2-7	CASSVGGSGSYEQYF	TGTGCCAGCAGCGTAGGTGGGAGTGGATCCTACGAGCAGTACTTC
TRBD2	NA	TRBV10-3	TRBJ2-5	CATRGTSGDVLETQYF	TGTGCCACCCGCGGGACTAGCGGGGACGTACTGGAGACCCAGTACTTC
TRBD1	NA	TRBV7-9	TRBJ1-2	CASSRDRGNEGYTF	TGTGCCAGCAGCCGGGACAGGGGGAATGAAGGCTACACCTTC
NA	NA	TRBV9	TRBJ2-1	CASSGRDRTYNEQFF	TGTGCCAGCAGCGGAAGAGACAGGACCTACAATGAGCAGTTCTTC
NA	NA	TRBV7-2	TRBJ2-2	CASSLGITGELFF	TGTGCCAGCAGCTTGGGGATCACCGGGGAGCTGTTTTTT
TRBD2	NA	TRBV29-1	TRBJ2-1	CSVDQSGGNNEQFF	TGCAGCGTTGATCAGAGCGGGGGCAACAATGAGCAGTTCTTC
NA	NA	TRBV7-2	TRBJ2-3	CASSLAAGPSTDTQYF	TGTGCCAGCAGCTTAGCGGCGGGCCCCAGCACAGATACGCAGTATTTT
TRBD1	NA	TRBV14	TRBJ1-2	CASSQVTGDGYTF	TGTGCCAGCAGCCAAGTTACAGGGGATGGCTACACCTTC
NA	few	TRBV5-5	TRBJ2-7	CASSLSRLVLTDEQYF	TGTGCCAGCAGCTTGAGTCGGCTAGTCCTCACGGACGAGCAGTACTTC
TRBD2	NA	TRBV29-1	TRBJ2-3	CSVESGLAPLTTDTQYF	TGCAGCGTTGAATCGGGACTAGCCCCACTCACCACAGATACGCAGTATTTT
NA	NA	TRBV19	TRBJ2-1	CASSTVRGSQFF	TGTGCCAGTAGTACCGTACGGGGGTCGCAGTTCTTC
NA	NA	TRBV24-1	TRBJ1-6	CATSESSYNSPLHF	TGTGCCACCAGTGAGAGCTCCTATAATTCACCCCTCCACTTT
NA	NA	TRBV21-1	TRBJ2-3	CASSRRFSGGGADTQYF	TGTGCCAGCAGCCGCAGGTTTTCAGGGGGTGGGGCAGATACGCAGTATTTT
NA	few	TRBV19	TRBJ2-7	CASSQQSNTYEQYF	TGTGCCAGTAGTCAACAGAGTAACACCTACGAGCAGTACTTC
TRBD2	few	TRBV27	TRBJ2-1	CASSSQNGRLAEDSPYNEQFF	TGTGCCAGCAGTTCCCAGAACGGTAGACTAGCGGAGGATAGTCCCTACAATGAGCAGTTCTTC
NA	NA	TRBV9	TRBJ1-4	CASSRPNEKLFF	TGTGCCAGCAGTCGACCGAATGAAAAACTGTTTTTT
NA	NA	TRBV6-6	TRBJ2-1	CATRGGAGYNEQFF	TGTGCCACCAGAGGAGGGGCTGGCTACAATGAGCAGTTCTTC
NA	NA	TRBV4-2	TRBJ2-7	CASSQDLPSGQYF	TGTGCCAGCAGCCAAGATCTGCCTTCCGGGCAGTACTTC
TRBD1	NA	TRBV28	TRBJ2-3	CASSFRGRWTDTQYF	TGTGCCAGCAGTTTCAGGGGGCGGTGGACAGATACGCAGTATTTT